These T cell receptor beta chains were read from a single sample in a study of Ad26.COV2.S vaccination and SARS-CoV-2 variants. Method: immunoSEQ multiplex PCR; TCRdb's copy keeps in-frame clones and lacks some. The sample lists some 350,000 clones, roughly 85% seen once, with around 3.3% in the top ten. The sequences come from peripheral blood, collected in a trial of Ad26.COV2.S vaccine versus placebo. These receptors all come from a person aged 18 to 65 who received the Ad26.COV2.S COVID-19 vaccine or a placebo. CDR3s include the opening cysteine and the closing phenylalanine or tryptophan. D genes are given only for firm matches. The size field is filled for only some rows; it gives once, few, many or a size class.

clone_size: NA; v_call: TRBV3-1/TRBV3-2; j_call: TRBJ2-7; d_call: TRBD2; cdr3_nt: TGTGCCAGCAGCCAGGGACTAGCGGGAGCTCCCTCCTACGAGCAGTACTTC; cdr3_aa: CASSQGLAGAPSYEQYF
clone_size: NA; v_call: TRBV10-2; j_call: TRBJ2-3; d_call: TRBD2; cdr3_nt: TGCGCCAGCTCGGCGGGGGGGCTGCGCACAGATACGCAGTATTTT; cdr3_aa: CASSAGGLRTDTQYF
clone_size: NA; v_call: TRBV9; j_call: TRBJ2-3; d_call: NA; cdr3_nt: TGTGCCAGCAGCTCCCACGGGGAGAGCACAGATACGCAGTATTTT; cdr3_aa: CASSSHGESTDTQYF
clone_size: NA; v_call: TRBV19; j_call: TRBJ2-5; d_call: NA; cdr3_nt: TGTGCCAGTAGCATAAGTTCCCAAGAGACCCAGTACTTC; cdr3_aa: CASSISSQETQYF
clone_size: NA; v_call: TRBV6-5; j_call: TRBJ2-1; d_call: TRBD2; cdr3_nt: TGTGCCGGAGGACTAGCGGGAGTCGGGAATGAGCAGTTCTTC; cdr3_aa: CAGGLAGVGNEQFF
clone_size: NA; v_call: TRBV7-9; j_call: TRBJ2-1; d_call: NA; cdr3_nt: TGTGCCAGCAGCTTTTTCCTGAGCTCCTACAATGAGCAGTTCTTC; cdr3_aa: CASSFFLSSYNEQFF
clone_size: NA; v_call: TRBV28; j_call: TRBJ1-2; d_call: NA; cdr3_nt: TGTGCCAGCAGTTCGGGACTTAACTATGGCTACACCTTC; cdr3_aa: CASSSGLNYGYTF
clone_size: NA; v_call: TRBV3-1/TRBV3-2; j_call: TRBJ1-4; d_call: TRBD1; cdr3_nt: TGTGCCAGCAGCCCCCTGACAGGGCCTACTAATGAAAAACTGTTTTTT; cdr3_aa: CASSPLTGPTNEKLFF
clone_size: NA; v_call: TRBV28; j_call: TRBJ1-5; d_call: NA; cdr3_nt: TGTGCCAGCAGTTTTGTCGCCCGACAGGCGAATCAGCCCCAGCATTTT; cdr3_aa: CASSFVARQANQPQHF
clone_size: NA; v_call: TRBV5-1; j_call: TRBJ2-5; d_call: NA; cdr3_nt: TGCGCCAGCAGCCCGACTAGTCCAGAGACCCAGTACTTC; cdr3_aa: CASSPTSPETQYF
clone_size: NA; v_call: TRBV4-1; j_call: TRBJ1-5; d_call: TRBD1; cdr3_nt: TGCGCCAGCAGTGGACAGGGTGTCAATCAGCCCCAGCATTTT; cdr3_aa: CASSGQGVNQPQHF
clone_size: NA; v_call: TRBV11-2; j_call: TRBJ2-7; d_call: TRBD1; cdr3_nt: TGTGCCAGCAGCCTCACACAGGGGGTCAACGAGCAGTACTTC; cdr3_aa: CASSLTQGVNEQYF
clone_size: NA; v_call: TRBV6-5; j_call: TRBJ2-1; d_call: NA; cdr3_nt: TGTGCCAGCAGTTTCGGTCCCTTCAATGAGCAGTTCTTC; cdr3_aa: CASSFGPFNEQFF
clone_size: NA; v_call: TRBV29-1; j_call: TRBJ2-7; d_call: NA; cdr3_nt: TGCAGCGTTGAAGTTAACAGGGCGGGGGAGCAGTACTTC; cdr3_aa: CSVEVNRAGEQYF
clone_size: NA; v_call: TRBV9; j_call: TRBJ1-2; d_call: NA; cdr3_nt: TGTGCCAGCACCCTGGGCGGGGACTATGGCTACACCTTC; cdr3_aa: CASTLGGDYGYTF
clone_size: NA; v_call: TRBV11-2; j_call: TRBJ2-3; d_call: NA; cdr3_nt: TGTGCCAGCGGCACCTGGGACACCCGTCGCACAGATACGCAGTATTTT; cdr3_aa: CASGTWDTRRTDTQYF
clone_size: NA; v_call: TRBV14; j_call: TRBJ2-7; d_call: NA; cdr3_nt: TGTGCCAGCAGCCAAGTTACTTACGAGCAGTACTTC; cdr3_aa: CASSQVTYEQYF
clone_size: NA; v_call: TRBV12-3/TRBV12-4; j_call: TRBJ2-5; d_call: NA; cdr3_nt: TGTGCCAGCAGTTTTACACTAAAAGAGACCCAGTACTTC; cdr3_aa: CASSFTLKETQYF
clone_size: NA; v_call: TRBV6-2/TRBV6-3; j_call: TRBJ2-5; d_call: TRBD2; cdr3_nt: TGTGCCAGCAGTCGCGCGACTAGCGGATACCAAGAGACCCAGTACTTC; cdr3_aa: CASSRATSGYQETQYF
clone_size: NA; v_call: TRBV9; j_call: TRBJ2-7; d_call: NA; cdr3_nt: TGTGCCAGCAGCGTAGGGCTCTCCTACGAGCAGTACTTC; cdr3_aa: CASSVGLSYEQYF
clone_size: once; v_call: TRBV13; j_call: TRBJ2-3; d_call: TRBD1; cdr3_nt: TGTGCCAGCAGCACGGACAGGCCAGGGACGCAGTATTTT; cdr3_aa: CASSTDRPGTQYF
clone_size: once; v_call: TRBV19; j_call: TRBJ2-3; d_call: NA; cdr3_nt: TGTGCCAGTAGTACCCCGGCCGGGTCGGATACGCAGTATTTT; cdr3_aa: CASSTPAGSDTQYF
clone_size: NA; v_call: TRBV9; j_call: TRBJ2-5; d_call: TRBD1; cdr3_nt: TGTGCCAGCAGCAGGGGGACAGGCCACCAAGAGACCCAGTACTTC; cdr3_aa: CASSRGTGHQETQYF
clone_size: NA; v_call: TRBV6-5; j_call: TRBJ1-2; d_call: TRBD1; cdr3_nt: TGTGCCAGCACCGACGACAGGGAGGTGTCTGGCTACACCTTC; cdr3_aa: CASTDDREVSGYTF
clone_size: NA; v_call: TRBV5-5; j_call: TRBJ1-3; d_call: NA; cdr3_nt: TGTGCCAGCAGCTTGGACGCAGGCTCTGGAAACACCATATATTTT; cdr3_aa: CASSLDAGSGNTIYF
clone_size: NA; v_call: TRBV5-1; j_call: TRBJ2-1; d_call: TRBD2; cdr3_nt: TGCGCCAGCAGCCCTGGACTAGCGGGATCCAATGAGCAGTTCTTC; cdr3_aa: CASSPGLAGSNEQFF
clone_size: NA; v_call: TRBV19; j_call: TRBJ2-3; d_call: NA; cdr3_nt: TGTGCCAGTAGTATAGATAGGAGGACGCCGGGCCCAGATACGCAGTATTTT; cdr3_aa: CASSIDRRTPGPDTQYF
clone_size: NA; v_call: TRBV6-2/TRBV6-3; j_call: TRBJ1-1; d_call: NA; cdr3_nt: TGTGCCAGCAGTTACACCACCAAAGAAAGGTGGACTGAAGCTTTCTTT; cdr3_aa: CASSYTTKERWTEAFF
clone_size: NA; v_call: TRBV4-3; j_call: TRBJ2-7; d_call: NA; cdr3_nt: TGCGCCAGCAGCCAAGAATACGAGAGTTTCTACGAGCAGTACTTC; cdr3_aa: CASSQEYESFYEQYF
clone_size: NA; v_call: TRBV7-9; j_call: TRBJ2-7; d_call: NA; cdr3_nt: TGTGCCAGCAGCTTTGCGGCAACCGAGCAGTACTTC; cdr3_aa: CASSFAATEQYF
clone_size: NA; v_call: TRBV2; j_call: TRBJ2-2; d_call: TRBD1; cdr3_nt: TGTGCCAGCAATTACGACAGGGGTCGGTATGTCGGGGAGCTGTTTTTT; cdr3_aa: CASNYDRGRYVGELFF
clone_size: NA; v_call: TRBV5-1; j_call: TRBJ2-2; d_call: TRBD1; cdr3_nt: TGCGCCAGCTTCCGGACAGGGAACACCGGGGAGCTGTTTTTT; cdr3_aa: CASFRTGNTGELFF
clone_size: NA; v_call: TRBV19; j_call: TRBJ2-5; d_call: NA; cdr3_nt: TGTGCCAGTAGTGCCCTAGCCGCCGGTACCCAAGAGACCCAGTACTTC; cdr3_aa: CASSALAAGTQETQYF
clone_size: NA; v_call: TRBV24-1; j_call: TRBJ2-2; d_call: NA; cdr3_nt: TGTGCCACCAGCCCTTCTAGGGGGGCCCTTCTCACCGGGGAGCTGTTTTTT; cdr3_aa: CATSPSRGALLTGELFF
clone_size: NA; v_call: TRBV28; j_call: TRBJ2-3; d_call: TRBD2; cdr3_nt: TGTGCCAGCAAAAAGCTAGCGGGAGGAGGGTGGACAGATACGCAGTATTTT; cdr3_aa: CASKKLAGGGWTDTQYF
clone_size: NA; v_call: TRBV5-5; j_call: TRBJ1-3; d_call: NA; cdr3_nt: TGTGCCAGCGCAAACAGGGCTGTTGGAAACACCATATATTTT; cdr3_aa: CASANRAVGNTIYF
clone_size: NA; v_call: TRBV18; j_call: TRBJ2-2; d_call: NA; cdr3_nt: TGTGCCAGCTCACCACAGGGACCCCCGCCAGGGAGGGAGCTGTTTTTT; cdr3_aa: CASSPQGPPPGRELFF
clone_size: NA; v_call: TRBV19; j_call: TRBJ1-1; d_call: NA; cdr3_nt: TGTGCCAGTACGGACATCCAGAACACTGAAGCTTTCTTT; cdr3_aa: CASTDIQNTEAFF
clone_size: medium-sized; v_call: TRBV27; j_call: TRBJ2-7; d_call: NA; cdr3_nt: TGTGCCAGCAGTTTATCATACGAGCAGTACTTC; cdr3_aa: CASSLSYEQYF
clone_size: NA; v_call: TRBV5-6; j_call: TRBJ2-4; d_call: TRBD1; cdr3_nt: TGTGCCAGCAGCTTGTGGGGACAGGGGTCGAGAAACATTCAGTACTTC; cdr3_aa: CASSLWGQGSRNIQYF
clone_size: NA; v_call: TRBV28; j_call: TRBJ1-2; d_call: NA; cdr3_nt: TGTGCCAGCAGTTCCCCATCCGGGGGCTATGGCTACACCTTC; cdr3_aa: CASSSPSGGYGYTF
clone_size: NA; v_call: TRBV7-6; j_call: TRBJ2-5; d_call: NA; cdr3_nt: TGTGCCAGCAGCTTAGGGCGGGCGAGAGGGGGCCAAGAGACCCAGTACTTC; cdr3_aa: CASSLGRARGGQETQYF
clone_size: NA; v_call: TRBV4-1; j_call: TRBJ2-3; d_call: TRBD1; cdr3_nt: TGCGCCAGCAGCCAAGATTTAGGGACAGGGGGCACAGATACGCAGTATTTT; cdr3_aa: CASSQDLGTGGTDTQYF